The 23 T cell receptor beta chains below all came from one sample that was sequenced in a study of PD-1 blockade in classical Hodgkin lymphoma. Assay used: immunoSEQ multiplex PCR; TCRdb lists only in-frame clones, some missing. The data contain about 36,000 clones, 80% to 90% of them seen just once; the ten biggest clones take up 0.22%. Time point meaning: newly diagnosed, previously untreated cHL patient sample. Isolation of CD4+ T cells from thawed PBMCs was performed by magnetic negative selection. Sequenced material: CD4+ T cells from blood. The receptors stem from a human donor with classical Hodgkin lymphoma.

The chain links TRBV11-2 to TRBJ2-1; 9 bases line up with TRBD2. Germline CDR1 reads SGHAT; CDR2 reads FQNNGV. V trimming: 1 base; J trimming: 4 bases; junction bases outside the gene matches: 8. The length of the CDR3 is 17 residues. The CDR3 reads CASSLGLAGDLYNEQFF. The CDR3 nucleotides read TGTGCCAGCAGCTTAGGGTTAGCGGGGGATCTGTACAATGAGCAGTTCTTC.

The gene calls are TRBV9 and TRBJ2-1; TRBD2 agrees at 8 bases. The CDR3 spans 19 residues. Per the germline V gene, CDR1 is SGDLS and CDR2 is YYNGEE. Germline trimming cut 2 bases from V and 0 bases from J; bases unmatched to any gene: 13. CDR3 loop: CASSVGRGVMKSSYNEQFF. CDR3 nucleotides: TGTGCCAGCAGCGTCGGGCGGGGGGTCATGAAAAGCTCCTACAATGAGCAGTTCTTC.

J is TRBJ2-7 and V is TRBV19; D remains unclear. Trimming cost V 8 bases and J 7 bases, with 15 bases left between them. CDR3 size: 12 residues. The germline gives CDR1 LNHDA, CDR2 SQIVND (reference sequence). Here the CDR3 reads CASPWGAEEQYF. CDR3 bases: TGTGCCAGTCCCTGGGGTGCAGAGGAGCAGTACTTC.

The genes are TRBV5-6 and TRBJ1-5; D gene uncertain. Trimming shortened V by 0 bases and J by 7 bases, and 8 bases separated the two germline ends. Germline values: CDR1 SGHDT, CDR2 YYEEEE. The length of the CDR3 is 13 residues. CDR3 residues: CASSLGGGQPQHF. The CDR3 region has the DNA TGTGCCAGCAGCTTGGGAGGTGGCCAGCCCCAGCATTTT.

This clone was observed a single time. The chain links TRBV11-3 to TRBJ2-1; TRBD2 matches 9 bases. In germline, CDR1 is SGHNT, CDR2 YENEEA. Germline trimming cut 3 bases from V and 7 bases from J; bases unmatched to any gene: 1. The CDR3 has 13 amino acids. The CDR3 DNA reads TGTGCCAGCAGCTTCCTAGCGGGAAATGAGCAGTTCTTC. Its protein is CASSFLAGNEQFF. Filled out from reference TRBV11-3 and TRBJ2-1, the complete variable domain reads EAGVVQSPRYKIIEKKQPVAFWCNPISGHNTLYWYLQNLGQGPELLIRYENEEAVDDSQLPKDRFSAERLKGVDSTLKIQPAELGDSAVYLCASSFLAGNEQFFGPGTRLTVL.

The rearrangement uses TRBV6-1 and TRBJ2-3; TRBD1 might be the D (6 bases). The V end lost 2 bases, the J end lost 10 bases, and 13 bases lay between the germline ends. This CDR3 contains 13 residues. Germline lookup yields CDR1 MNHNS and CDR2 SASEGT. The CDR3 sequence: CASSEQWTAPQYF. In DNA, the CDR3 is TGTGCCAGCAGTGAACAGTGGACAGCCCCGCAGTATTTT.

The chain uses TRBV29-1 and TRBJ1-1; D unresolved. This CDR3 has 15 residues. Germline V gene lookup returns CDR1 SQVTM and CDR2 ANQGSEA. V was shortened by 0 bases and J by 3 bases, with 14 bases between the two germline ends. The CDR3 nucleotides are TGCAGCGTTGAAGATGGGAAGGGCAGGTACACTGAAGCTTTCTTT. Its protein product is CSVEDGKGRYTEAFF.

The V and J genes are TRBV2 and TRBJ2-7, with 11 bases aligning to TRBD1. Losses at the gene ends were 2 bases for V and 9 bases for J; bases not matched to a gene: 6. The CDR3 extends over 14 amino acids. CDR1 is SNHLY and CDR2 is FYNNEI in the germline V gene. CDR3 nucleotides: TGTGCCAGCAGTGAAAGTGGACAGGGGGCTGCGCAGTACTTC. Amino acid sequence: CASSESGQGAAQYF.

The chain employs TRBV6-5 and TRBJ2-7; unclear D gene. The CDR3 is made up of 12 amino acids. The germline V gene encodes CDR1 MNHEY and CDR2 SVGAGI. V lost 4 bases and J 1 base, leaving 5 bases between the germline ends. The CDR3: CASSSRSYEQYF. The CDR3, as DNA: TGTGCCAGCAGTTCCCGTTCCTACGAGCAGTACTTC.

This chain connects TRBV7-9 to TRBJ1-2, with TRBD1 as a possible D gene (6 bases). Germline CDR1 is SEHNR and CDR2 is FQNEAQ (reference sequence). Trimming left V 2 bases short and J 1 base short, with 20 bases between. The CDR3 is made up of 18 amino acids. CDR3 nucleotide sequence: TGTGCCAGCAGCTTAAGGGGGACATTAAGGCAGGGTAACTATGGCTACACCTTC. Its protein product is CASSLRGTLRQGNYGYTF.

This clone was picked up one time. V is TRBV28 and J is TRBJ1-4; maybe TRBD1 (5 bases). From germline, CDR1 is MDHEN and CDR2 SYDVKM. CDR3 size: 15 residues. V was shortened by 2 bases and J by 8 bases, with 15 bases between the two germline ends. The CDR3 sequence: CASSLSQGMGEKLFF. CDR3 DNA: TGTGCCAGCAGTTTAAGTCAGGGTATGGGAGAAAAACTGTTTTTT.

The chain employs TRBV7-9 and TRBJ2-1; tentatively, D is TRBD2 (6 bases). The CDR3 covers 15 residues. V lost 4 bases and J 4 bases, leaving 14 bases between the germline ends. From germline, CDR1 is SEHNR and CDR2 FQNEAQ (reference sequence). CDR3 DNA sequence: TGTGCCAGCAGCTCTAAAGTAGCGGAGTACAATGAGCAGTTCTTC. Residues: CASSSKVAEYNEQFF.

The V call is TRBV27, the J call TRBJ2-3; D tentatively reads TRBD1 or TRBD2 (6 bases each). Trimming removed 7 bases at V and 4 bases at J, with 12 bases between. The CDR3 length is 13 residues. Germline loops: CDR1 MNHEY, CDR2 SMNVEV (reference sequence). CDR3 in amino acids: CASKSGAPDTQYF. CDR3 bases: TGTGCCAGCAAGTCGGGGGCCCCAGATACGCAGTATTTT.

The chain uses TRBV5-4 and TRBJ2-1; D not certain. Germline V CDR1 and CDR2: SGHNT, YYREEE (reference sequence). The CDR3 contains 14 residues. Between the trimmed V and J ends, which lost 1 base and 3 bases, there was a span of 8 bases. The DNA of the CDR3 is TGTGCCAGCAGCTTGATATCAAACTACAATGAGCAGTTCTTC. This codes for CASSLISNYNEQFF.

CDR3 sequence reads: CASSLVASNYGYTF. Written as DNA, the CDR3 is TGTGCCAGCAGCTTAGTTGCCAGCAACTATGGCTACACCTTC. The genes are TRBV7-2 and TRBJ1-2; D call uncertain. The V gene's germline CDR1 is SGHTA and CDR2 FQGNSA. V gave up 1 base and J gave up 2 bases, with 8 bases separating them. The CDR3 sequence is 14 residues long.

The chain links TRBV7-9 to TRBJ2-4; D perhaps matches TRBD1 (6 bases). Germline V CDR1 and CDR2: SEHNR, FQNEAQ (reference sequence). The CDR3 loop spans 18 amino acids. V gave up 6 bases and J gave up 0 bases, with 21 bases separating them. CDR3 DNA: TGTGCCAGCAGTCGGATTCGGAGTGGACAGCTAGCCAAAAACATTCAGTACTTC. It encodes CASSRIRSGQLAKNIQYF.

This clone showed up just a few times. In nucleotides, the CDR3 is TGTGCCAGCAGTTCGCCGGACAGGGGGAATCAGCCCCAGCATTTT. The encoded protein is CASSSPDRGNQPQHF. The V and J genes are TRBV6-1 and TRBJ1-5, with TRBD1 matching over 10 bases. The CDR3 is 15 amino acids. From germline, CDR1 is MNHNS and CDR2 SASEGT. Unmatched junction bases numbered 5, after V lost 5 bases and J lost 4 bases.

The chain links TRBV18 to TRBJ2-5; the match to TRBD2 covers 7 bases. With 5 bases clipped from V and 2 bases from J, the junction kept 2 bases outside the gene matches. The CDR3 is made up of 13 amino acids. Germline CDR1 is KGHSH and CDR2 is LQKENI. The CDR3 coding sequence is TGTGCCAGCTCATCGGGACTACAAGAGACCCAGTACTTC. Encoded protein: CASSSGLQETQYF.

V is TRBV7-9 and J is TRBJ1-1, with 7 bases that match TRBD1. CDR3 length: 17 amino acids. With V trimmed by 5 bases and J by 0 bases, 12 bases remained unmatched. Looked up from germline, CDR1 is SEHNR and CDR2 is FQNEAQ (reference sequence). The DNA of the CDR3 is TGTGCCAGCAGCCGTAGACAGGGAAATACTTTGAACACTGAAGCTTTCTTT. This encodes CASSRRQGNTLNTEAFF.

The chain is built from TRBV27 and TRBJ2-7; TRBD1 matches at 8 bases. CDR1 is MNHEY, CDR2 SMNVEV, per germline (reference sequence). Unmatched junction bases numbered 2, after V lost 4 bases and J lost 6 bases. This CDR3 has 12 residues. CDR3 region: CASSSTGAEQYF. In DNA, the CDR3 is TGTGCCAGCAGTTCGACAGGGGCCGAGCAGTACTTC.

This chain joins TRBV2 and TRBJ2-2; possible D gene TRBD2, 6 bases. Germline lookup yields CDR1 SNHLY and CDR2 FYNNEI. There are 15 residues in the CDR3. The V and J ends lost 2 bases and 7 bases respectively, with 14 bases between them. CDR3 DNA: TGTGCCAGCAGTGAATGGGCTAGCGATGGCGGGGAGCTGTTTTTT. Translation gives CASSEWASDGGELFF.

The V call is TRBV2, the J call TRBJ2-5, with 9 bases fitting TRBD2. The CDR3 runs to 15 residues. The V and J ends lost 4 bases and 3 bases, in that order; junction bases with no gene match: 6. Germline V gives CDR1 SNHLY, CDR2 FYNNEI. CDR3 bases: TGTGCCAGCAGTGCGGAGGGGACTAGCAAAGAGACCCAGTACTTC. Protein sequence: CASSAEGTSKETQYF.

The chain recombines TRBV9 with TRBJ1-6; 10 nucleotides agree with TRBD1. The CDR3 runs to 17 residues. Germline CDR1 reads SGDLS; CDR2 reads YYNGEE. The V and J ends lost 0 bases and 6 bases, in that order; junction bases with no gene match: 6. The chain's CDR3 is CASSVERDRGRNSPLHF. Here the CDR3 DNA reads TGTGCCAGCAGCGTAGAAAGGGACAGGGGCCGTAATTCACCCCTCCACTTT. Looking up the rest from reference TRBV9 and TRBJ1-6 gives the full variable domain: DSGVTQTPKHLITATGQRVTLRCSPRSGDLSVYWYQQSLDQGLQFLIQYYNGEERAKGNILERFSAQQFPDLHSELNLSSLELGDSALYFCASSVERDRGRNSPLHFGNGTRLTVT.